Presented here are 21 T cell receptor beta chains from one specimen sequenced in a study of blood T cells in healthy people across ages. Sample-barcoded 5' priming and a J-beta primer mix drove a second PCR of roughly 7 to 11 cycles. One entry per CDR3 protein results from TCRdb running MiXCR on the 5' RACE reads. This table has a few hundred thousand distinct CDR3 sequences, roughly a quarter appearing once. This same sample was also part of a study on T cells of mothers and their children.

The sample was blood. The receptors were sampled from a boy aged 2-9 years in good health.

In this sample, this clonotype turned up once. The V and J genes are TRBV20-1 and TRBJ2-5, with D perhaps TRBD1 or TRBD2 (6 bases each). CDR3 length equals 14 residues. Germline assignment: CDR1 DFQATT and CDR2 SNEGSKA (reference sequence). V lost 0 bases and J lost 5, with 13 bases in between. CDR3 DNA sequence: TGCAGTGCTAGAGAGGGCCAGGGGAGGGAGACCCAGTACTTC. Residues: CSAREGQGRETQYF.

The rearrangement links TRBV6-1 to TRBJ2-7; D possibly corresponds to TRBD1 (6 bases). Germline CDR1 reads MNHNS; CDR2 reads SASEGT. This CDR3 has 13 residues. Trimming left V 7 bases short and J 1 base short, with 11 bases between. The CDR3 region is CASNLRGSYEQYF. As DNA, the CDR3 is TGTGCCAGCAACCTCAGGGGTTCCTACGAGCAGTACTTC.

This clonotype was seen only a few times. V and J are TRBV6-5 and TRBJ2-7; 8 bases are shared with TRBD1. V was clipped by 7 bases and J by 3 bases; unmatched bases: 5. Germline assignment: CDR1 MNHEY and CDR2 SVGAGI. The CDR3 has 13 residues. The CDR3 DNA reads TGTGCCAGCACCCGGACAGGGAGCTACGAGCAGTACTTC. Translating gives CASTRTGSYEQYF.

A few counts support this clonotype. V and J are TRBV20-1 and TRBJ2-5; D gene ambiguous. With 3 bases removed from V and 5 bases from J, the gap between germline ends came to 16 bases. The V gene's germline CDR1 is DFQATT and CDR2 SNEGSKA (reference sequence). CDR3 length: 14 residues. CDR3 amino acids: CSASRLMGIETQYF. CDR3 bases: TGCAGTGCTAGCCGCCTTATGGGGATCGAGACCCAGTACTTC.

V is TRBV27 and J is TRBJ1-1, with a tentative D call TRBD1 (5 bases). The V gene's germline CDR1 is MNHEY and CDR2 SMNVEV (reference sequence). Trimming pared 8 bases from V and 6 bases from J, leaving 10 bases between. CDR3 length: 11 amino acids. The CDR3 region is CASPGGPEAFF. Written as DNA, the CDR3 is TGTGCCAGCCCGGGGGGTCCTGAAGCTTTCTTT.

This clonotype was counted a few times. As DNA, the CDR3 is TGTGCCAGCAGGCAGGGCAATAATTCACCCCTCCACTTT. This gives the protein CASRQGNNSPLHF. V is TRBV12-3 or TRBV12-4 and J is TRBJ1-6; tentatively, D is TRBD1 (5 bases). This CDR3 contains 13 residues. Trimming left V 6 bases short and J 5 bases short, with 8 bases between.

CDR3 bases: TGCGCCAGCAGCCTTGGGAGCAGGGACGAGGCCACTGAAGCTTTCTTT. Translation gives CASSLGSRDEATEAFF. This rearrangement joins TRBV4-1 to TRBJ1-1; D might be TRBD1 (5 bases). The V gene lost 4 bases and the J gene lost 4 bases, with 19 bases spanning the gap. Germline V lookup: CDR1 MGHRA, CDR2 YSYEKL. There are 16 residues in the CDR3.

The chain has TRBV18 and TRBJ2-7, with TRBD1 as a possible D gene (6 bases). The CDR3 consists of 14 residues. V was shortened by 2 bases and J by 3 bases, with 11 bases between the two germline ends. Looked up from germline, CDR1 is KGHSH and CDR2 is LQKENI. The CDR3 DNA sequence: TGTGCCAGCTCACCATCTACAGGGCGCTACGAGCAGTACTTC. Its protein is CASSPSTGRYEQYF.

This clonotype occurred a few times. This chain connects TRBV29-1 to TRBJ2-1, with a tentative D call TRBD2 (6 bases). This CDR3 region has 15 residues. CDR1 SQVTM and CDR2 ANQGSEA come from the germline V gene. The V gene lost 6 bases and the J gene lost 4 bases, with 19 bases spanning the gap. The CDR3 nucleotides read TGCAGCGTGGACGGGGGACCGATACCTTACAATGAGCAGTTCTTC. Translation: CSVDGGPIPYNEQFF.

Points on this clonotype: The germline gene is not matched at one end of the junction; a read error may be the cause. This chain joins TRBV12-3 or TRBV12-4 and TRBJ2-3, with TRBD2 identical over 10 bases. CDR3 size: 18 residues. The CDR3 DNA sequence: TGTGCCAGCAGTTTATGGGTGACTAGCGGGCCTAGCACAGATACCCAGTATTTT. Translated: CASSLWVTSGPSTDTQYF.

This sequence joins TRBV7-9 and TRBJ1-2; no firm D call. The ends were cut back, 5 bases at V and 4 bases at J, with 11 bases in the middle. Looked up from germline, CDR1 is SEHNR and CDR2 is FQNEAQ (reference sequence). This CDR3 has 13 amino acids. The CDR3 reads CASSPWLPYGYTF. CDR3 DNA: TGTGCCAGCAGCCCCTGGCTCCCCTATGGCTACACCTTC.

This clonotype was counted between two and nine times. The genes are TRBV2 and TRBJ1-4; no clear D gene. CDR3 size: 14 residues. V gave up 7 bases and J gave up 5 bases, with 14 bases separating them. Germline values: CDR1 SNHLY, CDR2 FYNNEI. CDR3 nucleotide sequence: TGTGCCAGCAACGGCCGGACGATGAATGAAAAACTGTTTTTT. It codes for CASNGRTMNEKLFF.

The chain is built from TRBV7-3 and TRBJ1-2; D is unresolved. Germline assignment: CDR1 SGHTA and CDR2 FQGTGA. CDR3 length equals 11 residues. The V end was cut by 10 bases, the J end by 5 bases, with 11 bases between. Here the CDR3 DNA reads TGTGCCAACCCAGCGGGGTATGGCTACACCTTC. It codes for CANPAGYGYTF.

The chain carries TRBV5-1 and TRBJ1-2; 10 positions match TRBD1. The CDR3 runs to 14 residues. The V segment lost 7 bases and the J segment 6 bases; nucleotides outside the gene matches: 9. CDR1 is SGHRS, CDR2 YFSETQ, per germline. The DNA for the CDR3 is TGCGCCAGCGGCGAACCTGGACAGGGGGATGGCTACACCTTC. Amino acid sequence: CASGEPGQGDGYTF.

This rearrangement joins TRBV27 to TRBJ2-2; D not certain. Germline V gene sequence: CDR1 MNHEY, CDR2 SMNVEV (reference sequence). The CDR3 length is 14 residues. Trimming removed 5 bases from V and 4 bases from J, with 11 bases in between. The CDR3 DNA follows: TGTGCCAGCAGTGTAAGGCTTCTCACCGGGGAGCTGTTTTTT. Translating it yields CASSVRLLTGELFF.

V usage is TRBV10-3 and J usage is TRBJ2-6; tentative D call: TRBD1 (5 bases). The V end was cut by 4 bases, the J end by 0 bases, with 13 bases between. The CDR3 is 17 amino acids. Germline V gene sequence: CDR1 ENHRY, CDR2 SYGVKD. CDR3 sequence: CAISGQGPPSGANVLTF. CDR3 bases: TGTGCCATCAGTGGCCAGGGCCCCCCCTCTGGGGCCAACGTCCTGACTTTC.

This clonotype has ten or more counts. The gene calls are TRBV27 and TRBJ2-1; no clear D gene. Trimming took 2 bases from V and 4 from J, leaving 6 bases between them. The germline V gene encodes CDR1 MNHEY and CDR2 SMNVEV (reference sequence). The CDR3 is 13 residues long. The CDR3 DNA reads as TGTGCCAGCAGTTTAGGGCTTTACAATGAGCAGTTCTTC. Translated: CASSLGLYNEQFF.

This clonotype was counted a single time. CDR3 sequence (DNA): TGTGCCAGCAGCGTAGGAGGGGCGCCTCGGTCAGATACGCAGTATTTT. It specifies CASSVGGAPRSDTQYF. J is TRBJ2-3 and V is TRBV9; D possibly uses TRBD1 or TRBD2 (5 bases each). V was clipped by 0 bases and J by 4 bases, with 15 bases between them. CDR3 length equals 16 residues. Germline loops: CDR1 SGDLS, CDR2 YYNGEE.

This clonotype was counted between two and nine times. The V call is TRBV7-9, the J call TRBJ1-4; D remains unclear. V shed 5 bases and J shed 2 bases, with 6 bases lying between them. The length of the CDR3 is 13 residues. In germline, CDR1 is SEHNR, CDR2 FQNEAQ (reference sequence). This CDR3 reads CASSRTTNEKLFF. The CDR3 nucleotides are TGTGCCAGCAGCCGTACGACTAATGAAAAACTGTTTTTT. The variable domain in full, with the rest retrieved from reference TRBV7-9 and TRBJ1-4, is DTGVSQNPRHKITKRGQNVTFRCDPISEHNRLYWYRQTLGQGPEFLTYFQNEAQLEKSRLLSDRFSAERPKGSFSTLEIQRTEQGDSAMYLCASSRTTNEKLFFGSGTQLSVL.

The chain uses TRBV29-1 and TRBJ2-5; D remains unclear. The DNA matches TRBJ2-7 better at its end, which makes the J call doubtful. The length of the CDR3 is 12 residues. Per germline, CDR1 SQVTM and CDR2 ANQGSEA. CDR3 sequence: CSVEDGPNEQYF. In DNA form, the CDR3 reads TGCAGCGTTGAAGATGGGCCCAACGAGCAGTACTTC.

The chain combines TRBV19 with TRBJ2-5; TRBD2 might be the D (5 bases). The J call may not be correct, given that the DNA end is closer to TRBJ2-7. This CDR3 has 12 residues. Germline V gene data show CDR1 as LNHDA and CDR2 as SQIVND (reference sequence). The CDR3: CASKSAGYEQYF. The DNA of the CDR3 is TGTGCCAGTAAATCGGCGGGCTACGAGCAGTACTTC.